Described below is a single TCR beta chain sequence and its context. The sample originates from a study of blood T cell repertoires in COVID-19. Overall study context: The cDNA or gDNA used as material had been derived from T cells, B-cell-depleted T cells, or PBMCs.

Per the original methods: Counts of nucleated cells, estimated from reference gene primer amplification, were obtained. Clones were sequenced by immunoSEQ multiplex PCR, and TCRdb holds only the in-frame ones, with some missing. For V, J and clone size, that table is used; D and trimming come from the DNA. Of around 77,000 clones in the sample, about four fifths were seen once. The source is a human donor in a cohort sampled during active COVID-19. Sequenced sample: peripheral blood.

DNA of the CDR3: TGCGCCAGCAGCGACCGGGACAGGGCCAGGACCGGGGAGCTGTTTTTT. Its translation: CASSDRDRARTGELFF. This chain uses TRBV5-1 with TRBJ2-2, with 9 positions matching TRBD1. J lost 5 bases, V lost 4 bases, and 9 bases had no gene match. This CDR3 comprises 16 residues. CDR1 is SGHRS, CDR2 YFSETQ, per germline.